This T cell receptor (beta chain) is from a study of response to subunit inactivated influenza vaccine. General study findings and limits: That few new T cells are recruited by each seasonal influenza vaccination was the authors' suggestion.

TCRdb called the RT-PCR reads again in MiXCR, with one record for every CDR3 protein. This table holds 560,000 or so distinct CDR3 sequences, 7.6% found once. To note about this clonotype: Antigen unknown.

This CDR3 comprises 16 residues. Germline CDR1 reads MGHDK; CDR2 reads SYGVNS. V lost 4 bases and J lost 0; bases outside the gene matches: 7. This sequence joins TRBV25-1 and TRBJ2-3, with 7 bases matching TRBD2. The specimen comprised PBMCs from blood, sampled 23 months after vaccination. The clonotype originates from a man aged 50-75 years who received an inactivated influenza vaccine. CDR3 nucleotides: TGTGCCAGCAGTGGTGGAGCGGGGCTCAGCACAGATACGCAGTATTTT. Protein sequence: CASSGGAGLSTDTQYF.